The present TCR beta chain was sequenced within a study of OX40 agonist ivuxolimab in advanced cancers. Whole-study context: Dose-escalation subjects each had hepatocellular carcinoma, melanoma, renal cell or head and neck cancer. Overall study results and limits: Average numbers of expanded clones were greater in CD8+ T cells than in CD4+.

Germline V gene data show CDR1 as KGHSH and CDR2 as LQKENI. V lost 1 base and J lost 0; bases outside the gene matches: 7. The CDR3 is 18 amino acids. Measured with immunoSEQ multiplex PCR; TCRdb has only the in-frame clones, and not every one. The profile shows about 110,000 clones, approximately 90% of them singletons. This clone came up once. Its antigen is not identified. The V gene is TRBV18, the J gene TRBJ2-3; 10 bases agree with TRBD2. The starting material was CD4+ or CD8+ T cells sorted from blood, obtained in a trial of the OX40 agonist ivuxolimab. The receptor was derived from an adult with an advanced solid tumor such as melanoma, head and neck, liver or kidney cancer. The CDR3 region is CASSPLLAGAGSTDTQYF. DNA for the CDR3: TGTGCCAGCTCACCACTCCTAGCGGGGGCCGGGAGCACAGATACGCAGTATTTT.